The clone carrying this T cell receptor (beta chain) was recorded once. This specimen comes from a study of blood T cell repertoires in COVID-19. CDR1 LNHDA and CDR2 SQIVND come from the germline V gene (reference sequence). The CDR3 covers 16 residues. J was trimmed by 7 bases and V by 6 bases; bases with no gene match: 11. Authors' methods: Estimates of nucleated cell counts were drawn from the amplification of reference gene primers. Produced via immunoSEQ multiplex PCR; TCRdb's table is partial and in-frame only. The V and J calls and the clone size are those of that table, but D and trimming were determined from the DNA. Of fewer than 250,000 clones in the sample, about 93% were seen once. Seattle-derived patients entered the study during active infection and were followed longitudinally.

This TCR derives from a man aged 30-40 years with COVID-19, enrolled during active disease. The sequenced material came from peripheral blood. V and J are TRBV19 and TRBJ2-2; 10 bases agree with TRBD2. This chain's CDR3 is CASRQKRGGQGGELFF. The CDR3 region has the DNA TGTGCCAGTAGACAGAAGCGGGGGGGCCAAGGCGGGGAGCTGTTTTTT.